Below, one T cell receptor (beta chain) is given with its context. Its cognate antigen has yet to be identified. Within one base of it there is no much larger clone, and no base qualities were kept. Frozen genomic DNA underwent high-throughput TCRbeta CDR3 sequencing by immunoSEQ, including PCR amplification, mapping, bias correction and internal controls. In the source study's methods: Only productive rearrangements were retained, with each unique TCRbeta sequence defined by its CDR3 nucleotide sequence together with its V and J gene. A sequence counted as donor-reactive only if the sequence showed at least 5-fold expansion in CFSE-low cells compared with unstimulated pre-transplant cells and had a frequency of at least 0.01%. To ensure at least 90% detection power, minimum frequency thresholds were set for each subject based on that subject's lowest-template unstimulated sample. Jensen-Shannon divergence between the top 1000 TCRbeta sequences after and before transplant was used to measure repertoire turnover. Changes in detection of donor-reactive sequences were assessed with two-sided Fisher's exact tests. TCRdb took this table from immuneACCESS and kept in-frame rearrangements with V and J called. Such tables lack part of the clones; where checked against another copy, unresolved V genes explain under half of the gap, and the rest is unexplained. The V and J calls and clone size were taken over from that table, and D and trimming were inferred from the DNA. Present in this sample are tens of thousands of clones, roughly 80% of which were seen just once. Around 2.2% of the sample comes from the top ten.

This specimen belongs to a study of T cell clones after liver transplantation (dated 2019 in TCRdb). Concerning the study at large: Samples were obtained from ITN030ST, a randomized trial in which withdrawal of immunosuppression was attempted within 2 years of liver transplantation. Blood samples were collected pre-transplant, pre-randomization before withdrawal, and post-randomization after either full withdrawal or failed withdrawal. Tolerance was defined as complete withdrawal of immunosuppression for at least one year without a rise in liver enzymes beyond twice the upper limit of normal. The subjects received no induction therapy and were kept on standard immunosuppression until randomization at 12-24 months post-transplant. Third party-reactive TCRbeta sequences were also identified from pre-transplant MLRs to serve as an antigen-independent comparator for donor-reactive sequences. The studied cohort comprised 8 liver transplant recipients, 3 classified as tolerant and 5 as non-tolerant. Of the eight recipients, a few were HCV-positive, while the remaining recipients had been transplanted for non-autoimmune, non-viral indications. After a pre-transplant mixed lymphocyte reaction, TCRbeta sequencing was used to pinpoint donor-reactive T cell clones, which were subsequently tracked in post-transplant blood. What the work shows at the level of the full study, not this receptor alone: Because allograft tissue specimens were not available, migration of donor-reactive T cells into the graft, rather than deletion, may have occurred. When repertoire turnover was accounted for, significantly reduced detection of donor-reactive sequences was found in 7 of 8 subjects for CD4 and in 8 of 8 subjects for CD8. Donor-reactive sequences declined more than third party-reactive ones, suggesting partial antigen-specific deletion unrelated to withdrawal success. The conclusions were considered preliminary, being limited by small, heterogeneous patient numbers and non-standardized post-transplant time points. In most of the 8 subjects, circulating donor-reactive CD4 TCRbeta sequences decreased significantly after transplant, regardless of tolerance or HCV status. Low numbers of available donor cells limited the measurable donor-reactive repertoire in two subjects.

Unstimulated PBMCs, after thawing, were stained for CD3, CD4 and CD8 and then FACS-sorted into CD3+CD4+ and CD3+CD8+ populations. All 8 studied subjects were randomized to withdrawal of immunosuppression. The Qiagen DNeasy Blood and Tissue Kit was used to isolate genomic DNA. This material consisted of CD4+ T cells from blood, taken around 50 months after liver transplant. The receptor was isolated from a human patient who received a liver transplant. After a transplant, not all T cells may be the patient's own; some may come from the graft donor.

The DNA reads as follows: TGTGCCAGTAGTATAAGACAGATCAACTATGGCTACACCTTC. The encoded protein is CASSIRQINYGYTF. The rearrangement combines TRBV19 with TRBJ1-2; tentative D gene TRBD1, with 5 bases matching. As encoded in the germline V gene (reference sequence), CDR1 is LNHDA while CDR2 is SQIVND. V loses 2 bases of germline sequence and J loses 2 bases, and the interval between the two ends is 9 bases. The CDR3, from cysteine to phenylalanine, totals 14 residues. Only the CDR3 portion is preserved as DNA: 42 bases, with reading frame beginning at the first base.